This TCR beta chain is from a study of glioma-infiltrating T cells. General observations from the study: Tissue-blood divergence was below expectation in non-neoplastic patients, above in gliomas. CDR3 overlap between tissue and blood was very small.

The ends were cut back, 6 bases at V and 4 bases at J, with 22 bases in the middle. The CDR3 has 17 residues. TCR alpha and beta CDR3 regions were amplified from RNA using iRepertoire nested multiplex PCR. Input was about 100-450 ng of tissue mRNA or PBMC total RNA. Each CDR3 protein gets one entry after TCRdb re-called the multiplex PCR reads with MiXCR. The data hold about 89,000 distinct CDR3 sequences, with approximately 22% observed a single time. Comment on this clonotype: Its specificity is not known. A much larger clone is a single base away; this may be a read error.

The sequence was collected from a human donor with low-grade glioma or glioblastoma, undergoing nonglioma brain surgery, or in good health (not recorded which). The sample was glioma tissue, nonneoplastic brain tissue, or PBMCs (not recorded which). V and J are TRBV12-3 or TRBV12-4 and TRBJ1-5; D is possibly TRBD1 (5 bases). Written as DNA, the CDR3 is TGTGCCAGCAGCCCATTACAGTTACAAGGGGCTAATCAGCCCCAGCATTTT. Protein sequence: CASSPLQLQGANQPQHF.